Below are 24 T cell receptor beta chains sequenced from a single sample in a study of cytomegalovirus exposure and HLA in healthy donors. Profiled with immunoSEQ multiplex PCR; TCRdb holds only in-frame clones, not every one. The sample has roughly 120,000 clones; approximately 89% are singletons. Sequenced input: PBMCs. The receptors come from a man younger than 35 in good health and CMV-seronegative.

The chain's CDR3 is CASSEGQGSNSPLHF. CDR3 DNA sequence: TGTGCCAGCAGTGAAGGACAGGGGAGTAATTCACCCCTCCACTTT. The genes are TRBV6-1 and TRBJ1-6; 8 bases fit TRBD1. The CDR3 spans 15 residues. Germline lookup yields CDR1 MNHNS and CDR2 SASEGT. The V segment lost 1 base and the J segment 6 bases; nucleotides outside the gene matches: 2.

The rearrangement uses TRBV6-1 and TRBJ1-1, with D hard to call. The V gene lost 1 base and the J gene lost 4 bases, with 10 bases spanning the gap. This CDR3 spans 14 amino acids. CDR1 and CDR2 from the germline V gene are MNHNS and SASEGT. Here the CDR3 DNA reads TGTGCCAGCAGTGAAGTTCGGGGTAGCACTGAAGCTTTCTTT. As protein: CASSEVRGSTEAFF.

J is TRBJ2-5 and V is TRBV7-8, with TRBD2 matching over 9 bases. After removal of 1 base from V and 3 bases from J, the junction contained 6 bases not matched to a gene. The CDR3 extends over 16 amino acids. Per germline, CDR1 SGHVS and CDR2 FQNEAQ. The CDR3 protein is CASSLEYSSGEETQYF. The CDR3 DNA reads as TGTGCCAGCAGCTTAGAATATTCTAGCGGGGAAGAGACCCAGTACTTC.

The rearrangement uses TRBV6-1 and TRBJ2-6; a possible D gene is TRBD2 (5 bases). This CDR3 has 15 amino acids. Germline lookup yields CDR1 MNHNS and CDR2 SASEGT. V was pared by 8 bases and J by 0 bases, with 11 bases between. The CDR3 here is CASGIRGSGANVLTF. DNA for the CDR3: TGTGCCAGCGGGATCCGGGGCTCTGGGGCCAACGTCCTGACTTTC.

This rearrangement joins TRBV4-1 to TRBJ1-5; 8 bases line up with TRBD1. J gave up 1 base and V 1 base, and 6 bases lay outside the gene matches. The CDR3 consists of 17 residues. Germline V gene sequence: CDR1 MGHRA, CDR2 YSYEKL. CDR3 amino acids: CASSQGVRGQSNQPQHF. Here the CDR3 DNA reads TGCGCCAGCAGCCAAGGGGTCAGGGGGCAGAGCAATCAGCCCCAGCATTTT.

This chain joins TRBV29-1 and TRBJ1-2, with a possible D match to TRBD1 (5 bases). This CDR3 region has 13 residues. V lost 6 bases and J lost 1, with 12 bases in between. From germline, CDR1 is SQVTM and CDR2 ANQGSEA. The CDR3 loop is CSVAWGVNYGYTF. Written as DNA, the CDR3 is TGCAGCGTCGCCTGGGGCGTTAACTATGGCTACACCTTC.

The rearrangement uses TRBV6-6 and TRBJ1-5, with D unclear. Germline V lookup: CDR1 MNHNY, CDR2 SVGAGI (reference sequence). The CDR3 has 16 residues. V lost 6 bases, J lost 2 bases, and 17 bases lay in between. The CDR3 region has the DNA TGTGCCAGCAGGTATAGCCGGGGTTGGGGCAATCAGCCCCAGCATTTT. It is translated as CASRYSRGWGNQPQHF.

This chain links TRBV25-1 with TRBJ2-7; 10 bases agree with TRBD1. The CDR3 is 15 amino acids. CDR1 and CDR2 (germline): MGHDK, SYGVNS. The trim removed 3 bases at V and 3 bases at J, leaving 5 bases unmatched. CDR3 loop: CASSDQGQGRYEQYF. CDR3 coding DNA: TGTGCCAGCAGTGACCAGGGACAGGGGCGCTACGAGCAGTACTTC.

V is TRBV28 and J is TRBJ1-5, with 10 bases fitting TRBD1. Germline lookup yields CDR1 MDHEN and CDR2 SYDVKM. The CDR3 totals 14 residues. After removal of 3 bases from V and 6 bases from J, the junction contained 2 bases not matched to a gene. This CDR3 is CASSFGTGVQPQHF. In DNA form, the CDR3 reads TGTGCCAGCAGTTTCGGGACAGGGGTTCAGCCCCAGCATTTT.

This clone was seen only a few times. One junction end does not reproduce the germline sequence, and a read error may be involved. The CDR3 region is CASSVAGEDNEQFF. DNA for the CDR3: TGTGCCAGTAGTGTAGCGGGAGAGGACAATGAGCAGTTCTTC. This rearrangement joins TRBV6-4 to TRBJ2-1; 9 nucleotides line up with TRBD2. CDR1 MRHNA and CDR2 SNTAGT come from the germline V gene. The CDR3 has 14 residues.

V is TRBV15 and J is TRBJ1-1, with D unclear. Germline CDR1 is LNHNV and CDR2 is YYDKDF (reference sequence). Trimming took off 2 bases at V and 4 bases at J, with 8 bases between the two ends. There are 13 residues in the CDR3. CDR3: CATSRRRGTEAFF. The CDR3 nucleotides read TGTGCCACCAGCAGACGGCGGGGCACTGAAGCTTTCTTT. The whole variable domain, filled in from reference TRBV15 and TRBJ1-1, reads DAMVIQNPRYQVTQFGKPVTLSCSQTLNHNVMYWYQQKSSQAPKLLFHYYDKDFNNEADTPDNFQSRRPNTSFCFLDIRSPGLGDTAMYLCATSRRRGTEAFFGQGTRLTVV.

CDR3 sequence reads: CASSYVQGGEKLFF. The CDR3, as DNA: TGTGCCAGCAGTTACGTCCAGGGGGGTGAAAAACTGTTTTTT. The V call is TRBV6-6, the J call TRBJ1-4, with 7 bases identical to TRBD1. The ends lost 2 bases at V and 7 bases at J; junction bases unmatched: 4. Germline V CDR1 and CDR2: MNHNY, SVGAGI (reference sequence). The CDR3 is made up of 14 amino acids.

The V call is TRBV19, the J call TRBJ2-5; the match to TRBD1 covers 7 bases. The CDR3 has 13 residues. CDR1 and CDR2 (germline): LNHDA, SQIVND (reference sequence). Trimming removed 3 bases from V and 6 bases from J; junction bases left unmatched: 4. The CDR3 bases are TGTGCCAGTAGTATTGAGGGGGCGAAGACCCAGTACTTC. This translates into CASSIEGAKTQYF.

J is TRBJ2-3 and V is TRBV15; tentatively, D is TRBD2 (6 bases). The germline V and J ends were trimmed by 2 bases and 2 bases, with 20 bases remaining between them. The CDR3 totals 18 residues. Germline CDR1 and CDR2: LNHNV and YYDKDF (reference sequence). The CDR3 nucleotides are TGTGCCACCAGCAGAATGACGGGGGACGAGGGATTCACAGATACGCAGTATTTT. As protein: CATSRMTGDEGFTDTQYF. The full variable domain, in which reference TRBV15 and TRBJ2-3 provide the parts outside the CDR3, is DAMVIQNPRYQVTQFGKPVTLSCSQTLNHNVMYWYQQKSSQAPKLLFHYYDKDFNNEADTPDNFQSRRPNTSFCFLDIRSPGLGDTAMYLCATSRMTGDEGFTDTQYFGPGTRLTVL.

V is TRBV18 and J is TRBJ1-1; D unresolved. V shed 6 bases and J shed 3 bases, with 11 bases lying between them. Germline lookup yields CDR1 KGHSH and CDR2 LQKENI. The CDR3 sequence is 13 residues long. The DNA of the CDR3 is TGTGCCAGCTCGGTCGGGATTGACACTGAAGCTTTCTTT. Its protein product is CASSVGIDTEAFF.

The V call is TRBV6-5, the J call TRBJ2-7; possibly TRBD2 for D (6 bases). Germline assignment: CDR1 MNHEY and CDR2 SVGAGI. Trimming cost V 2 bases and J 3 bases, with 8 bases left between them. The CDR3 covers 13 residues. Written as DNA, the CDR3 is TGTGCCAGCAGTTACCGGGGGTTCTACGAGCAGTACTTC. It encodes CASSYRGFYEQYF.

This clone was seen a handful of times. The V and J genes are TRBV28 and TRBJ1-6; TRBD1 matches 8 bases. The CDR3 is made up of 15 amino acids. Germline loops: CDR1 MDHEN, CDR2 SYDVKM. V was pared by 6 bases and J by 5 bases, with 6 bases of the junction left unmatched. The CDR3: CASSYPGQDNSPLHF. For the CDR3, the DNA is TGTGCCAGCAGCTATCCGGGACAGGATAATTCACCCCTCCACTTT.

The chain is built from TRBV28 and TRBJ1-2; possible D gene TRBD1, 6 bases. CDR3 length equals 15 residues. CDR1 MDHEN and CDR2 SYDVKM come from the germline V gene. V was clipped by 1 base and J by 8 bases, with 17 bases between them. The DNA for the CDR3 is TGTGCCAGCAGTTTATACCACCCGACAGGACGAGGCTACACCTTC. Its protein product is CASSLYHPTGRGYTF.

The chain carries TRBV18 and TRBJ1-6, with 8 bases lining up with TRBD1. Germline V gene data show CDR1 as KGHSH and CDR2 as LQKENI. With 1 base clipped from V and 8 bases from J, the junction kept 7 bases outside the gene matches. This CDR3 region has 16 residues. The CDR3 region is CASSPLGQGRYSPLHF. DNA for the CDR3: TGTGCCAGCTCACCACTTGGACAGGGACGGTATTCACCCCTCCACTTT.

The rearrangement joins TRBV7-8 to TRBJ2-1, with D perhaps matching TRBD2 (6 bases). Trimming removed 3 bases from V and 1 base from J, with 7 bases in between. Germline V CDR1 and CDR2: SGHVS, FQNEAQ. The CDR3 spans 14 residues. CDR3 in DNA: TGTGCCAGCAGCTTTAGCGGTTCCTACAATGAGCAGTTCTTC. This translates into CASSFSGSYNEQFF.

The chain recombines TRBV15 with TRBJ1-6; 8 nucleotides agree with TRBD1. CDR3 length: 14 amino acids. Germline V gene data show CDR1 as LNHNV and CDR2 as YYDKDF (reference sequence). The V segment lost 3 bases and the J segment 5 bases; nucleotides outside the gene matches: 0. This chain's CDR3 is CATSRTGDNSPLHF. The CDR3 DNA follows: TGTGCCACCAGCAGGACAGGGGATAATTCACCCCTCCACTTT.

Written as DNA, the CDR3 is TGTGCCAGCAGTTTAGTGGGGCCCCACGAGCAGTACTTC. As protein: CASSLVGPHEQYF. The chain combines TRBV28 with TRBJ2-7, with D possibly being TRBD1 (5 bases). Trimming shortened V by 2 bases and J by 5 bases, and 10 bases separated the two germline ends. The CDR3 totals 13 residues. CDR1 is MDHEN and CDR2 is SYDVKM in the germline V gene.

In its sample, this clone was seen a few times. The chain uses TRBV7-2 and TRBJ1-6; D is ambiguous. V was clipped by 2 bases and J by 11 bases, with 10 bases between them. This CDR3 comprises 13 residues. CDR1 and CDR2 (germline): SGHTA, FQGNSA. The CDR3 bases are TGTGCCAGCAGCTTAACAGAAACCACACCCCTCCACTTT. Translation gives CASSLTETTPLHF.

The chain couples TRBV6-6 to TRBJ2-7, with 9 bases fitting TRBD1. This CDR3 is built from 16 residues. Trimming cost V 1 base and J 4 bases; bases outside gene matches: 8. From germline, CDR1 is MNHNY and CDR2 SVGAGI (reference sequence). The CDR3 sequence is CASSYLYDRGMYEQYF. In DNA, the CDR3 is TGTGCCAGCAGTTACTTATATGACAGGGGGATGTACGAGCAGTACTTC.